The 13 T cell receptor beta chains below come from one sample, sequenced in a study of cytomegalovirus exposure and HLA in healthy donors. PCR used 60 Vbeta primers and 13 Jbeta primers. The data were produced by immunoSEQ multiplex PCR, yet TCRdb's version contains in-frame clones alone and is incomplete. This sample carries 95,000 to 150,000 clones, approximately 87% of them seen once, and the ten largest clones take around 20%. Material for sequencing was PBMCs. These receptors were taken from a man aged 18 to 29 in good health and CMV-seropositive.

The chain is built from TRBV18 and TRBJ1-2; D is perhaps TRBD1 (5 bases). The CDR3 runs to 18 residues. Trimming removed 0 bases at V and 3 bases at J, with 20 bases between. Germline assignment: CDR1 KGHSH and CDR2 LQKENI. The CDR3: CASSPPLRDSDIYYGYTF. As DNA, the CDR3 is TGTGCCAGCTCACCACCGCTTCGTGACAGCGACATTTACTATGGCTACACCTTC.

The CDR3 loop reads CASNIGEAKNIQYF. CDR3 nucleotide sequence: TGTGCCAGCAACATCGGGGAAGCCAAAAACATTCAGTACTTC. The chain employs TRBV2 and TRBJ2-4; maybe TRBD2 (5 bases). The CDR3 runs to 14 residues. Trimming left V 7 bases short and J 0 bases short, with 10 bases between. Germline CDR1 and CDR2: SNHLY and FYNNEI.

CDR3 in DNA: TGTGCCAGCAGCTTAGATGGAAGGGGCTCGGTCCCAGATACGCAGTATTTT. This encodes CASSLDGRGSVPDTQYF. The chain links TRBV13 to TRBJ2-3, with D perhaps matching TRBD1 (5 bases). The CDR3 covers 17 residues. Trimming removed 1 base from V and 4 bases from J, with 18 bases in between. Germline V lookup: CDR1 PRHDT, CDR2 FYEKMQ (reference sequence).

For the CDR3, the DNA is TGTGCCATCAGTTCCGGGACACCTAGCACAGATACGCAGTATTTT. This codes for CAISSGTPSTDTQYF. This chain uses TRBV10-3 with TRBJ2-3; a possible D gene is TRBD1 (6 bases). This CDR3 is 15 amino acids long. The germline CDR1 and CDR2 sequences are ENHRY and SYGVKD. Trimming cost V 5 bases and J 0 bases, with 12 bases left between them.

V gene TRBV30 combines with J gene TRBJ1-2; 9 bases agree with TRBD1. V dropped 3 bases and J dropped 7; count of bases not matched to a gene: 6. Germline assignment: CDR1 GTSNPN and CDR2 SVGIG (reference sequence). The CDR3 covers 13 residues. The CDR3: CAWSRDRDFGYTF. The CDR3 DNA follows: TGTGCCTGGAGCCGGGACAGGGATTTTGGCTACACCTTC.

CDR3 DNA sequence: TGTGCCAGCAGTGTACAGGGTTCGAGGGAGCTGTTTTTT. Translating it yields CASSVQGSRELFF. This chain joins TRBV27 and TRBJ2-2, with D possibly TRBD1 on 6 matching bases. The CDR3 length is 13 residues. Germline-derived CDR1 and CDR2 are MNHEY and SMNVEV (reference sequence). V was shortened by 5 bases and J by 9 bases, with 13 bases between the two germline ends.

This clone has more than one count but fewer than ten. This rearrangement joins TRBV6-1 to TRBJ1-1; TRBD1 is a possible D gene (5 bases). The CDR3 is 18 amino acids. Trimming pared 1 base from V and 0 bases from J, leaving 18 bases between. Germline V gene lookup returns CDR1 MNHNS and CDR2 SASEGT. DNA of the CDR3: TGTGCCAGCAGTGAAGGGGGGAGGACTTTATCCATGAACACTGAAGCTTTCTTT. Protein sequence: CASSEGGRTLSMNTEAFF.

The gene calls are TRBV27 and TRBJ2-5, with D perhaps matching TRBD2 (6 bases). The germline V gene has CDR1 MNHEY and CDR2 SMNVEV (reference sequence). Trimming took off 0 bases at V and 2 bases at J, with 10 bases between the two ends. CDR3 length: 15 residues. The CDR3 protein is CASSLSRLGQETQYF. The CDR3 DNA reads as TGTGCCAGCAGTTTATCCCGACTAGGTCAAGAGACCCAGTACTTC.

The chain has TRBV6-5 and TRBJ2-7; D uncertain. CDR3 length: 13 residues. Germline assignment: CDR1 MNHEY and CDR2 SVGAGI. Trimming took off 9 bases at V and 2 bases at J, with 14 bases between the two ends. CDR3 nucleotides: TGTGCCAGTCGTATGCCGGTGACCTACGAGCAGTACTTC. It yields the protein CASRMPVTYEQYF.

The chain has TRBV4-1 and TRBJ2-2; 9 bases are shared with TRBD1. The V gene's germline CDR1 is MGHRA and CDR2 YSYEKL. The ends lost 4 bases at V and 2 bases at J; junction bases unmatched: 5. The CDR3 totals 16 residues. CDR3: CASSLNTGGNTGELFF. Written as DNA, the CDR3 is TGCGCCAGCAGCCTTAATACAGGGGGCAACACCGGGGAGCTGTTTTTT.

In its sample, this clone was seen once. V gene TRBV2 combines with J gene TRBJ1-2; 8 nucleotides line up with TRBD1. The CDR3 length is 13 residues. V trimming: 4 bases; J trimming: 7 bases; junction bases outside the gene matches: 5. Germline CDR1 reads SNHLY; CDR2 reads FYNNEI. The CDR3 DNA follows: TGTGCCAGCAGTGGAGGACAGGGCCTTGGCTACACCTTC. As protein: CASSGGQGLGYTF.

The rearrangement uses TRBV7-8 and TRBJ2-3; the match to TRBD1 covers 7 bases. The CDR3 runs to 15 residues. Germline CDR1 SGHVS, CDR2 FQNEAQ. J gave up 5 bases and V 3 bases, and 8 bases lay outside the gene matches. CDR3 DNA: TGTGCCAGCAGCTTTTGGCAGGGGGTAAGAGATACGCAGTATTTT. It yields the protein CASSFWQGVRDTQYF.

CDR3 DNA sequence: TGTGCCAGTAGTAGCTTTGGGACTAGCGGGGGGGTTCCCTACACAGATACGCAGTATTTT. This codes for CASSSFGTSGGVPYTDTQYF. The gene calls are TRBV19 and TRBJ2-3, with 16 bases lining up with TRBD2. This CDR3 contains 20 residues. V gave up 4 bases and J gave up 2 bases; unmatched junction bases: 12. The germline gives CDR1 LNHDA, CDR2 SQIVND (reference sequence).